One sample yielded the 24 T cell receptor beta chains listed below, sequenced in a study of beta chain features in type 1 diabetes. These receptors' targets are unknown. The sequenced template was cDNA made from the entire isolated RNA. Profiled with immunoSEQ multiplex PCR; TCRdb holds only in-frame clones, not every one. Of roughly 340,000 clones listed, about 13% are singletons. Study-wide results and caveats: In every one of the four CD4+ subsets, TCRB CDR3s were moderately but significantly shorter in Type 1 diabetes patients.

Source material: naive CD4+ T cells from blood. Every receptor here comes from a woman aged 18-29 years with type 1 diabetes.

The J gene is TRBJ2-2, the V gene TRBV9; D ambiguous. Per germline, CDR1 SGDLS and CDR2 YYNGEE. This CDR3 is built from 13 residues. Trimming took off 3 bases at V and 1 base at J, with 4 bases between the two ends. The CDR3 nucleotides read TGTGCCAGCAGCGCCCTGAACACCGGGGAGCTGTTTTTT. Amino acids: CASSALNTGELFF.

The chain links TRBV30 to TRBJ1-1, with D unclear. Germline loops: CDR1 GTSNPN, CDR2 SVGIG (reference sequence). V shed 3 bases and J shed 1 base, with 9 bases lying between them. The CDR3 is made up of 13 amino acids. CDR3 in amino acids: CAWRVRENTEAFF. CDR3 sequence (DNA): TGTGCCTGGAGAGTTAGAGAGAACACTGAAGCTTTCTTT.

This rearrangement joins TRBV6-5 to TRBJ2-1, with 10 bases that match TRBD2. V was clipped by 6 bases and J by 15 bases; unmatched bases: 17. Germline-derived CDR1 and CDR2 are MNHEY and SVGAGI. The CDR3 totals 15 residues. The CDR3 here is CASSRSGRNTMSAFF. The CDR3 coding sequence is TGTGCCAGCAGCCGTAGCGGGAGGAACACAATGAGTGCGTTCTTC.

This clone was seen a few times. This chain uses TRBV30 with TRBJ2-3; unclear D gene. The V and J ends lost 0 bases and 5 bases respectively, with 15 bases between them. This CDR3 region has 15 residues. Germline CDR1 GTSNPN, CDR2 SVGIG (reference sequence). The DNA for the CDR3 is TGTGCCTGGAGTGTACAAATGCTAGGCCTAGATACGCAGTATTTT. Amino acid sequence: CAWSVQMLGLDTQYF. Complete variable domain (other parts from reference TRBV30 and TRBJ2-3): SQTIHQWPATLVQPVGSPLSLECTVEGTSNPNLYWYRQAAGRGLQLLFYSVGIGQISSEVPQNLSASRPQDRQFILSSKKLLLSDSGFYLCAWSVQMLGLDTQYFGPGTRLTVL.

There are a few counts of this clone. This chain's CDR3 is CATTPRDRLTDTQYF. The CDR3 region has the DNA TGTGCCACCACTCCGCGAGACAGGTTAACAGATACGCAGTATTTT. The chain recombines TRBV15 with TRBJ2-3; tentatively, D is TRBD1 (6 bases). The CDR3 spans 15 residues. Per the germline V gene, CDR1 is LNHNV and CDR2 is YYDKDF (reference sequence). V lost 7 bases to trimming and J lost 3 bases, with 17 bases between them.

V usage is TRBV6-5 and J usage is TRBJ2-3, with 12 bases that match TRBD1. CDR3 length: 15 residues. Germline trimming cut 6 bases from V and 4 bases from J; bases unmatched to any gene: 5. Per germline, CDR1 MNHEY and CDR2 SVGAGI. CDR3 DNA sequence: TGTGCCAGCAGAGAGGGACAGGGGGCCGCAGATACGCAGTATTTT. Translating it yields CASREGQGAADTQYF.

This clone was found a few times. The V and J genes are TRBV2 and TRBJ2-5, with TRBD1 identical over 8 bases. Unmatched junction bases numbered 4, after V lost 6 bases and J lost 4 bases. CDR3 size: 13 residues. Germline lookup yields CDR1 SNHLY and CDR2 FYNNEI. CDR3 sequence (DNA): TGTGCCAGCAGGGTACAGGGGGGAGAGACCCAGTACTTC. This gives the protein CASRVQGGETQYF. The entire variable domain, with the rest obtained from reference TRBV2 and TRBJ2-5, is as follows: EPEVTQTPSHQVTQMGQEVILRCVPISNHLYFYWYRQILGQKVEFLVSFYNNEISEKSEIFDDQFSVERPDGSNFTLKIRSTKLEDSAMYFCASRVQGGETQYFGPGTRLLVL.

A few counts support this clone. V is TRBV9 and J is TRBJ2-3; D perhaps matches TRBD2 (5 bases). V lost 0 bases and J 4 bases, leaving 12 bases between the germline ends. The V gene's germline CDR1 is SGDLS and CDR2 YYNGEE. This CDR3 contains 15 residues. The CDR3 sequence is CASSVVGNSPDTQYF. CDR3 in DNA: TGTGCCAGCAGCGTAGTCGGGAACTCCCCAGATACGCAGTATTTT.

The chain joins TRBV7-2 to TRBJ2-7; 11 bases line up with TRBD1. The V segment lost 4 bases and the J segment 5 bases; nucleotides outside the gene matches: 4. Germline CDR1 reads SGHTA; CDR2 reads FQGNSA. This CDR3 is 14 amino acids long. This chain's CDR3 is CASSSRDRGDEQYF. The CDR3 bases are TGTGCCAGCAGCTCCCGGGACAGGGGGGACGAGCAGTACTTC. The full variable domain, completed using reference TRBV7-2 and TRBJ2-7, is GAGVSQSPSNKVTEKGKDVELRCDPISGHTALYWYRQSLGQGLEFLIYFQGNSAPDKSGLPSDRFSAERTGGSVSTLTIQRTQQEDSAVYLCASSSRDRGDEQYFGPGTRLTVT.

Of note for this clone: The sample carries other DNA sequences with the same CDR3. The chain has TRBV7-9 and TRBJ2-3, with 9 bases aligning to TRBD1. Trimming took 5 bases from V and 1 from J; bases not matched to a gene: 4. The CDR3 extends over 15 amino acids. In germline, CDR1 is SEHNR, CDR2 FQNEAQ (reference sequence). The CDR3 sequence: CASSPGQGGTDTQYF. CDR3 DNA: TGTGCCAGCAGCCCGGGACAGGGAGGCACAGATACGCAGTATTTT.

This clone was seen a handful of times. Other nucleotide sequences in the sample specify the same CDR3. The chain couples TRBV18 to TRBJ2-2, with 10 bases lining up with TRBD2. Germline V CDR1 and CDR2: KGHSH, LQKENI. This CDR3 region has 15 residues. With V trimmed by 5 bases and J by 2 bases, 2 bases remained unmatched. CDR3 sequence: CASSRTSGNTGELFF. For the CDR3, the DNA is TGTGCCAGCTCAAGGACTAGCGGTAACACCGGGGAGCTGTTTTTT. Using reference TRBV18 and TRBJ2-2 for the parts outside the CDR3, the full variable domain is NAGVMQNPRHLVRRRGQEARLRCSPMKGHSHVYWYRQLPEEGLKFMVYLQKENIIDESGMPKERFSAEFPKEGPSILRIQQVVRGDSAAYFCASSRTSGNTGELFFGEGSRLTVL.

V is TRBV18 and J is TRBJ1-4; no reliable D call. The CDR3 contains 16 residues. Germline loops: CDR1 KGHSH, CDR2 LQKENI. The ends were cut back, 3 bases at V and 0 bases at J, with 11 bases in the middle. CDR3 in amino acids: CASSPQEAATNEKLFF. CDR3 nucleotides: TGTGCCAGCTCACCCCAGGAGGCTGCAACTAATGAAAAACTGTTTTTT.

This clone came up a few times. This chain uses TRBV7-9 with TRBJ2-1; 10 positions agree with TRBD2. CDR1 is SEHNR and CDR2 is FQNEAQ in the germline V gene (reference sequence). J gave up 6 bases and V 4 bases, and 15 bases lay outside the gene matches. There are 18 residues in the CDR3. The CDR3 is CASSWGQKREGSRNEQFF. As DNA, the CDR3 is TGTGCCAGCAGCTGGGGTCAAAAGCGGGAGGGGTCCCGCAATGAGCAGTTCTTC.

This clone was seen more than once but under ten times. The V call is TRBV10-3, the J call TRBJ2-3, with D possibly matching TRBD2 (7 bases). V lost 8 bases and J lost 1, with 10 bases in between. Germline V gene lookup returns CDR1 ENHRY and CDR2 SYGVKD. The CDR3 is 13 amino acids. CDR3 sequence: CAISGGRTDTQYF. Written as DNA, the CDR3 is TGTGCCATCTCGGGGGGCCGCACAGATACGCAGTATTTT.

This clone was observed a handful of times. V is TRBV29-1 and J is TRBJ2-1; D perhaps matches TRBD1 (5 bases). This CDR3 is 14 amino acids long. Trimming cost V 6 bases and J 0 bases, with 12 bases left between them. CDR1 and CDR2 (germline): SQVTM, ANQGSEA. The CDR3 nucleotides read TGCAGCGTCTCGACAGCTATCTCCTACAATGAGCAGTTCTTC. This codes for CSVSTAISYNEQFF.

This clone was detected only a few times. The V call is TRBV27, the J call TRBJ2-7; 12 nucleotides line up with TRBD2. This CDR3 is built from 17 residues. Unmatched junction bases numbered 10, after V lost 3 bases and J lost 4 bases. Germline V gene sequence: CDR1 MNHEY, CDR2 SMNVEV (reference sequence). The CDR3 is CASSLSRPSGRAYEQYF. The CDR3 bases are TGTGCCAGCAGTTTGTCCCGCCCTAGCGGGAGGGCTTACGAGCAGTACTTC.

This clone has only a few counts. CDR3 DNA: TGTGCCAGCAGCTTAGCGAGCGCAGATACGCAGTATTTT. Translation: CASSLASADTQYF. V is TRBV7-2 and J is TRBJ2-3, with D uncertain. From germline, CDR1 is SGHTA and CDR2 FQGNSA. The V end was cut by 0 bases, the J end by 4 bases, with 5 bases between. CDR3 length: 13 residues.

This clone appeared a few times. The DNA of the CDR3 is TGTGCCTGGACCCACCGATCCGGGAACACTGAAGCTTTCTTT. Its translation: CAWTHRSGNTEAFF. The chain combines TRBV30 with TRBJ1-1; no firm D call. The CDR3 consists of 14 residues. Germline V gene lookup returns CDR1 GTSNPN and CDR2 SVGIG (reference sequence). Deletions cut 4 bases from V and 1 base from J, with 13 bases between.

The chain links TRBV19 to TRBJ2-7; TRBD2 aligns across 9 bases. The germline CDR1 and CDR2 sequences are LNHDA and SQIVND (reference sequence). V was clipped by 6 bases and J by 2 bases; unmatched bases: 8. There are 15 residues in the CDR3. This CDR3 reads CASSFRLAATYEQYF. The CDR3 DNA follows: TGTGCCAGTAGCTTCAGACTAGCGGCAACCTACGAGCAGTACTTC.

Only a few counts were recorded for this clone. The chain recombines TRBV6-1 with TRBJ2-6, with a tentative D call TRBD2 (5 bases). V lost 4 bases, J lost 0 bases, and 10 bases lay in between. The CDR3 totals 16 residues. Germline assignment: CDR1 MNHNS and CDR2 SASEGT. Here the CDR3 reads CASSAFSDSGANVLTF. The CDR3 nucleotides are TGTGCCAGCAGTGCCTTTAGCGACTCTGGGGCCAACGTCCTGACTTTC.

The chain recombines TRBV30 with TRBJ1-2; D unclear. CDR3 length: 13 amino acids. CDR1 is GTSNPN, CDR2 SVGIG, per germline (reference sequence). V shed 3 bases and J shed 14 bases, with 22 bases lying between them. The CDR3: CAWSAPPRYGETF. In nucleotides, the CDR3 is TGTGCCTGGAGCGCACCCCCCCGGTACGGGGAGACCTTC. Full variable domain (remainder filled in from reference TRBV30 and TRBJ1-2): SQTIHQWPATLVQPVGSPLSLECTVEGTSNPNLYWYRQAAGRGLQLLFYSVGIGQISSEVPQNLSASRPQDRQFILSSKKLLLSDSGFYLCAWSAPPRYGETFGSGTRLTVV.

The chain carries TRBV7-9 and TRBJ1-1, with D possibly being TRBD1 (5 bases). The CDR3 totals 12 residues. Germline CDR1 is SEHNR and CDR2 is FQNEAQ (reference sequence). The V end was cut by 1 base, the J end by 10 bases, with 10 bases between. The CDR3 nucleotides are TGTGCCAGCAGCTTAGAGGGGTATGGAGCTTTCTTT. It specifies CASSLEGYGAFF.

This chain links TRBV18 with TRBJ2-1; TRBD2 aligns across 12 bases. After removal of 3 bases from V and 7 bases from J, the junction contained 7 bases not matched to a gene. The germline gives CDR1 KGHSH, CDR2 LQKENI. This CDR3 comprises 16 residues. The CDR3 is CASSPRLAGDRNEQFF. For the CDR3, the DNA is TGTGCCAGCTCACCTCGACTAGCGGGAGACCGTAATGAGCAGTTCTTC.

The sample holds a few counts of this clone. The chain links TRBV28 to TRBJ1-2; D may be TRBD1 (5 bases). This CDR3 is 12 amino acids long. Germline lookup yields CDR1 MDHEN and CDR2 SYDVKM. Trimming removed 3 bases at V and 4 bases at J, with 6 bases between. The CDR3 DNA is TGTGCCAGCAGTTTCAGGGCCTATGGCTACACCTTC. Translating gives CASSFRAYGYTF.